Given below is one TCR beta chain in context. Measured with immunoSEQ multiplex PCR; TCRdb has only the in-frame clones, and not every one. This table has about 12,000 clones, roughly 95% appearing once. This entry is derived from a study of technical replicates of blood from several donors. Germline assignment: CDR1 SGHRS and CDR2 YFSETQ. Trimming removed 0 bases from V and 0 bases from J; junction bases left unmatched: 2. The CDR3 extends over 16 amino acids. The rearrangement links TRBV5-1 to TRBJ1-3, with 8 nucleotides matching TRBD1. The clonotype comes from a human donor in good health. The sequenced sample consisted of PBMCs. CDR3 loop: CASSLGQGSSGNTIYF. Here the CDR3 DNA reads TGCGCCAGCAGCTTGGGACAGGGGAGCTCTGGAAACACCATATATTTT. The full variable domain, with the rest looked up from reference TRBV5-1 and TRBJ1-3, is KAGVTQTPRYLIKTRGQQVTLSCSPISGHRSVSWYQQTPGQGLQFLFEYFSETQRNKGNFPGRFSGRQFSNSRSEMNVSTLELGDSALYLCASSLGQGSSGNTIYFGEGSWLTVV.